The next 29 T cell receptor beta chains were all read from a single sample in a study of vaccination effects on CD4 cells after COVID-19. ViraFEST used viral peptide pools to expand antigen-specific CD4+ T cells before sequencing. After roughly 10 days in culture, the CD4+ T cells were isolated. No vaccinee had earlier SARS-CoV-2 infection, and nucleocapsid antibodies were negative. Antigens for these TCRs are unknown. Using immunoSEQ multiplex PCR, the repertoire was profiled, and TCRdb retains in-frame clones only, with some absent. The table records 25,000 to 35,000 clones, 70% to 80% of them present only once. The source was CD4+ T cells from PBMCs cultured with SARS-CoV-2 spike peptides, collected before COVID-19 vaccination. Source of these receptors: a human donor who received a COVID-19 vaccine.

The genes are TRBV29-1 and TRBJ2-3, with TRBD1 as a possible D gene (6 bases). The V end was cut by 2 bases, the J end by 9 bases, with 9 bases between. This CDR3 is 11 amino acids long. The V gene's germline CDR1 is SQVTM and CDR2 ANQGSEA. The CDR3 spells CSVERQETQYF. CDR3 nucleotides: TGCAGCGTTGAAAGACAGGAAACGCAGTATTTT.

The V gene is TRBV7-9, the J gene TRBJ2-7, with 10 bases identical to TRBD1. The junction had 7 bases not matched to a gene; V was cut back by 5 bases and J by 0 bases. The length of the CDR3 is 16 residues. Germline CDR1 and CDR2: SEHNR and FQNEAQ (reference sequence). The CDR3 sequence: CASSGSGTGDSYEQYF. The DNA for the CDR3 is TGTGCCAGCAGCGGATCCGGGACAGGGGACTCCTACGAGCAGTACTTC.

The chain uses TRBV3-1 (or the pseudogene TRBV3-2) and TRBJ2-3, with 7 bases aligning to TRBD1. V lost 4 bases, J lost 7 bases, and 11 bases stayed unmatched. The CDR3 is made up of 15 amino acids. CDR1 and CDR2 from the germline V gene are LGHDT and YNNKEL (reference sequence). In nucleotides, the CDR3 is TGTGCCAGCAGCCCCCCGGGACAGATGTTAAATACGCAGTATTTT. Translated: CASSPPGQMLNTQYF.

This clone was detected once. The chain has TRBV12-5 and TRBJ1-4; a possible D gene is TRBD1 (5 bases). With 6 bases removed from V and 10 bases from J, the gap between germline ends came to 15 bases. CDR1 and CDR2 (germline): LGHNT, FRNRAP. The CDR3 covers 13 residues. The CDR3 nucleotides read TGTGCTAGTGGAATAACCACGGGGGGAAAACTGTTTTTT. Amino acids: CASGITTGGKLFF.

V gene TRBV2 combines with J gene TRBJ2-7, with 8 bases aligning to TRBD1. V trimming: 9 bases; J trimming: 5 bases; junction bases outside the gene matches: 12. Germline V gene lookup returns CDR1 SNHLY and CDR2 FYNNEI. The CDR3 has 14 residues. In nucleotides, the CDR3 is TGTGCCAGTCGGGTTGACAGGGGATACGACGAGCAGTACTTC. This sequence encodes CASRVDRGYDEQYF.

The chain has TRBV6-2 or TRBV6-3 and TRBJ2-5; maybe TRBD1 (6 bases). V was clipped by 3 bases and J by 2 bases, with 10 bases between them. The CDR3 covers 14 residues. Germline V gene lookup returns CDR1 MNHEY and CDR2 SVGEGT. This CDR3 reads CASSYVGAQETQYF. The CDR3 coding sequence is TGTGCCAGCAGTTATGTGGGGGCTCAAGAGACCCAGTACTTC.

The J gene is TRBJ1-2, the V gene TRBV5-4; no firm D call. Germline values: CDR1 SGHNT, CDR2 YYREEE (reference sequence). Trimming shortened V by 3 bases and J by 7 bases, and 13 bases separated the two germline ends. The CDR3 runs 13 residues. In DNA form, the CDR3 reads TGTGCCAGCAGCTATGGGTCACGGGGTGGCTACACCTTC. Residues: CASSYGSRGGYTF.

In this sample, this clone turned up a few times. This chain links TRBV9 with TRBJ1-3; D is unresolved. Germline loops: CDR1 SGDLS, CDR2 YYNGEE. This CDR3 has 16 residues. Between the trimmed V and J ends, which lost 0 bases and 0 bases, there was a span of 10 bases. The CDR3 loop is CASSVGNPGSGNTIYF. CDR3 DNA: TGTGCCAGCAGCGTAGGGAATCCCGGCTCTGGAAACACCATATATTTT.

The chain has TRBV10-3 and TRBJ1-1, with D perhaps TRBD1 (5 bases). Per germline, CDR1 ENHRY and CDR2 SYGVKD. CDR3 length equals 14 residues. Trimming pared 3 bases from V and 4 bases from J, leaving 12 bases between. The CDR3 region has the DNA TGTGCCATCAGTGAAGTGGGGGTGGGCACTGAAGCTTTCTTT. Its protein product is CAISEVGVGTEAFF.

The chain has TRBV2 and TRBJ2-7, with 13 bases fitting TRBD2. Losses at the gene ends were 8 bases for V and 4 bases for J; bases not matched to a gene: 5. CDR1 and CDR2 from the germline V gene are SNHLY and FYNNEI. The CDR3 runs to 14 residues. CDR3 residues: CASEGLAGIYEQYF. The CDR3 DNA is TGTGCCAGCGAGGGACTAGCGGGAATATACGAGCAGTACTTC.

This sequence joins TRBV28 and TRBJ1-2; no definite D call. The CDR3 has 13 residues. Germline V CDR1 and CDR2: MDHEN, SYDVKM. With 3 bases removed from V and 3 bases from J, the gap between germline ends came to 8 bases. CDR3 protein: CASSFPGDYGYTF. As DNA, the CDR3 is TGTGCCAGCAGTTTTCCAGGAGACTATGGCTACACCTTC.

This clone was picked up a small number of times. V and J are TRBV7-6 and TRBJ2-3; TRBD2 matches 9 bases. The CDR3 runs to 16 residues. Germline trimming cut 1 base from V and 1 base from J; bases unmatched to any gene: 3. Germline V gene sequence: CDR1 SGHVS, CDR2 FNYEAQ. The CDR3 loop is CASSLEVAGGTDTQYF. The DNA for the CDR3 is TGTGCCAGCAGCTTAGAGGTAGCGGGAGGCACAGATACGCAGTATTTT.

J is TRBJ2-3 and V is TRBV10-3, with 8 nucleotides matching TRBD2. The CDR3 is 15 amino acids. The germline V gene has CDR1 ENHRY and CDR2 SYGVKD. V shed 10 bases and J 1 base; nucleotides not matched to a gene: 10. The CDR3 sequence is CATESSGMGTDTQYF. The DNA for the CDR3 is TGTGCCACCGAGAGTAGCGGGATGGGCACAGATACGCAGTATTTT.

V usage is TRBV6-1 and J usage is TRBJ1-2; the D is unclear. Trimming took off 0 bases at V and 4 bases at J, with 6 bases between the two ends. Per germline, CDR1 MNHNS and CDR2 SASEGT. The CDR3 sequence is 13 residues long. The CDR3: CASSEAAGYGYTF. The CDR3 DNA sequence: TGTGCCAGCAGTGAAGCAGCGGGCTATGGCTACACCTTC.

The chain carries TRBV11-2 and TRBJ2-2; 8 positions match TRBD2. The CDR3 covers 15 residues. Germline V gene lookup returns CDR1 SGHAT and CDR2 FQNNGV. J was trimmed by 7 bases and V by 0 bases; bases with no gene match: 4. CDR3 loop: CASSLEPGGNGELFF. In DNA form, the CDR3 reads TGTGCCAGCAGCTTAGAACCGGGGGGGAACGGGGAGCTGTTTTTT.

The V call is TRBV6-5, the J call TRBJ1-6; D ambiguous. The CDR3 length is 14 residues. Per the germline V gene, CDR1 is MNHEY and CDR2 is SVGAGI. V was pared by 4 bases and J by 1 base, with 5 bases between. CDR3 sequence: CASSFGSYNSPLHF. CDR3 coding DNA: TGTGCCAGCAGTTTCGGGTCCTATAATTCACCCCTCCACTTT.

This rearrangement joins TRBV4-2 to TRBJ2-5; 10 nucleotides agree with TRBD2. The CDR3 has 16 amino acids. The germline V gene has CDR1 LGHNA and CDR2 YNFKEQ. J lost 5 bases, V lost 4 bases, and 10 bases had no gene match. The CDR3 bases are TGTGCCAGCAGCCCAGGCAGCGGGGGGGGTTTTGAGACCCAGTACTTC. It specifies CASSPGSGGGFETQYF.

Note on this clone: Relative to the germline gene, one junction end is altered; a read error may explain this. The rearrangement joins TRBV7-2 to TRBJ2-2, with TRBD2 identical over 11 bases. The CDR3 has 15 residues. Germline V lookup: CDR1 SGHTA, CDR2 FQGNSA. The CDR3: CASSVAGGTTGELFF. In DNA, the CDR3 is TGTGCCAGCAGCGTAGCGGGGGGGACCACCGGGGAGCTGTTTTTT.

The chain employs TRBV6-5 and TRBJ2-5, with D perhaps TRBD2 (6 bases). CDR1 is MNHEY and CDR2 is SVGAGI in the germline V gene. V lost 8 bases and J lost 5, with 9 bases in between. The CDR3 runs 11 residues. The CDR3 loop is CASGGEETQYF. The CDR3 DNA is TGTGCCAGCGGAGGGGAGGAGACCCAGTACTTC.

V is TRBV30 and J is TRBJ1-5, with D possibly TRBD1 on 6 matching bases. Germline values: CDR1 GTSNPN, CDR2 SVGIG (reference sequence). There are 13 residues in the CDR3. V was trimmed by 4 bases and J by 3 bases, leaving 10 bases between them. CDR3 sequence reads: CAWTTGYNQPQHF. The CDR3 DNA reads TGTGCCTGGACCACAGGGTACAATCAGCCCCAGCATTTT.

V gene TRBV3-1 (or the pseudogene TRBV3-2) combines with J gene TRBJ1-1; 8 nucleotides line up with TRBD1. The V segment lost 1 base and the J segment 5 bases; nucleotides outside the gene matches: 12. This CDR3 has 17 residues. Germline V gene lookup returns CDR1 LGHDT and CDR2 YNNKEL (reference sequence). Here the CDR3 DNA reads TGTGCCAGCAGCCAAGGGTCTGGACAGGGAAGCGGGACTGAAGCTTTCTTT. As protein: CASSQGSGQGSGTEAFF.

The rearrangement uses TRBV5-1 and TRBJ1-1, with 8 positions matching TRBD1. Germline V lookup: CDR1 SGHRS, CDR2 YFSETQ. V lost 3 bases, J lost 2 bases, and 3 bases stayed unmatched. The CDR3 loop spans 14 amino acids. CDR3 in DNA: TGCGCCAGCAGCTCCGGACAGGGAAACACTGAAGCTTTCTTT. This sequence encodes CASSSGQGNTEAFF.

This chain joins TRBV6-1 and TRBJ1-4; D not certain. The CDR3 runs 15 residues. From germline, CDR1 is MNHNS and CDR2 SASEGT. The V end lost 0 bases, the J end lost 0 bases, and 5 bases lay between the germline ends. Written as DNA, the CDR3 is TGTGCCAGCAGTGAAGCCACAGCAACTAATGAAAAACTGTTTTTT. Its translation is CASSEATATNEKLFF.

The chain couples TRBV19 to TRBJ1-4; no reliable D call. Germline V gene data show CDR1 as LNHDA and CDR2 as SQIVND (reference sequence). This CDR3 has 11 residues. V lost 8 bases, J lost 16 bases, and 17 bases lay in between. This CDR3 reads CASPIPLGEFF. The CDR3 region has the DNA TGTGCCAGTCCCATACCCCTTGGGGAGTTTTTT.

This clone showed up just a few times. The V gene is TRBV4-1, the J gene TRBJ1-3; D may be TRBD1 (6 bases). V was cut by 1 base and J by 4 bases, with 17 bases left in between. Germline CDR1 MGHRA, CDR2 YSYEKL. The CDR3 is 17 amino acids. The CDR3 DNA reads as TGCGCCAGCAGCCAAGGGCCGGCGCAGGGGCGGGGAAACACCATATATTTT. As protein: CASSQGPAQGRGNTIYF.

The V call is TRBV30, the J call TRBJ2-3; 9 positions match TRBD1. CDR3 length equals 15 residues. Germline CDR1 and CDR2: GTSNPN and SVGIG (reference sequence). With 3 bases clipped from V and 6 bases from J, the junction kept 10 bases outside the gene matches. The CDR3 nucleotides are TGTGCCTGGAGCTTACAGGGGGCCCCGGGGGATACGCAGTATTTT. It codes for CAWSLQGAPGDTQYF.

The CDR3 DNA sequence: TGTGCCAGCAGCACCCGGACTGGTTCACCCCTCCACTTT. Its translation is CASSTRTGSPLHF. V is TRBV11-1 and J is TRBJ1-6; no firm D call. CDR3 length equals 13 residues. V was cut by 5 bases and J by 9 bases, with 11 bases left in between. CDR1 and CDR2 from the germline V gene are SGHAT and FQDESV (reference sequence).

This chain connects TRBV20-1 to TRBJ1-2; the D is unclear. Germline V gene lookup returns CDR1 DFQATT and CDR2 SNEGSKA (reference sequence). The V and J ends lost 0 bases and 10 bases respectively, with 3 bases between them. This CDR3 region has 9 residues. The CDR3 bases are TGCAGTGCTAGAGAGTACTACACCTTC. It yields the protein CSAREYYTF.

The V call is TRBV27, the J call TRBJ2-7; 8 nucleotides line up with TRBD2. Germline assignment: CDR1 MNHEY and CDR2 SMNVEV (reference sequence). J was trimmed by 3 bases and V by 2 bases; bases with no gene match: 3. The CDR3 runs to 14 residues. The CDR3 is CASSLGGGIYEQYF. DNA of the CDR3: TGTGCCAGCAGTTTAGGCGGGGGGATCTACGAGCAGTACTTC.